A single TCR beta chain is shown here with its context. Its antigen is unknown. The data were taken from a study of vaccination effects on CD4 cells after COVID-19. Assay used: immunoSEQ multiplex PCR; TCRdb lists only in-frame clones, some missing. The sample lists tens of thousands of clones, less than 85% occurring once. Before any sequencing was done, the ViraFEST assay used viral peptide pools to expand antigen-specific CD4+ T cells. Once cultured for 10 to 11 days, the cells underwent separation to obtain CD4+ T cells. The study found no prior SARS-CoV-2 infection in the vaccine recipients, who tested negative for nucleocapsid antibodies. Every well housed 1.5 million to 2 million PBMC, which grew in culture alongside roughly 10 IU/ml IL-2 and around 9.8 ug/ml peptides. Half the medium was replaced with IL-2 medium on days 3 and 7. Germline CDR1 SEHNR, CDR2 FQNEAQ (reference sequence). The CDR3 contains 16 residues. Between the trimmed V and J ends, which lost 4 bases and 3 bases, there was a span of 18 bases.

Broader study findings: Few convalescent patients and no early post-infection timepoints were included in the study. Marked clonal contraction of both clone types appeared late after vaccination.

The sequence was collected from a human donor who received a COVID-19 vaccine. The material was CD4+ T cells from PBMCs cultured with HCoV-NL63 spike peptides, obtained before COVID-19 vaccination. This chain joins TRBV7-9 and TRBJ2-5; D possibly matches TRBD1 or TRBD2 (7 bases each). CDR3 amino acids: CASSSFTGDYKETQYF. CDR3 DNA: TGTGCCAGCAGCTCCTTCACAGGGGACTATAAAGAGACCCAGTACTTC.